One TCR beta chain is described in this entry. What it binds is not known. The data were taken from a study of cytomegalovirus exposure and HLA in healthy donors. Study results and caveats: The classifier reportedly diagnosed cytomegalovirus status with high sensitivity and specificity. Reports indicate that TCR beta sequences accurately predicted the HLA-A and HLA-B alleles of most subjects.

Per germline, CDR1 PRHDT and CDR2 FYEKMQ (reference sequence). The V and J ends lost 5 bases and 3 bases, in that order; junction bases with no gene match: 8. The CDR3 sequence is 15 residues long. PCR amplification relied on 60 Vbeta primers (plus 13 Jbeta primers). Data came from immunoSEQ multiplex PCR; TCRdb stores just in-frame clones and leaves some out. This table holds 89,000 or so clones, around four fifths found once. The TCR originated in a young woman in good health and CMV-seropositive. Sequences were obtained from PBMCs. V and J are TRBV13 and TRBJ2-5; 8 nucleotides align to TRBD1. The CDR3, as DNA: TGTGCCAGCAGCCCACAGTCGACAGGGGAAGAGACCCAGTACTTC. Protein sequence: CASSPQSTGEETQYF. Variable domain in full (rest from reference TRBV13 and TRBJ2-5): AAGVIQSPRHLIKEKRETATLKCYPIPRHDTVYWYQQGPGQDPQFLISFYEKMQSDKGSIPDRFSAQQFSDYHSELNMSSLELGDSALYFCASSPQSTGEETQYFGPGTRLLVL.